This TCR beta chain comes out of a study of blood T cell repertoires in COVID-19. As for the study in general: Whether acute or convalescent, the COVID-19 samples came from the United States, Italy and Spain. Sources were T cells, B-cell-depleted T cells, or PBMCs; the material itself was cDNA or gDNA.

Original data processing: Amplification of reference gene primers was used by the study to estimate nucleated cell counts. Sequencing used immunoSEQ multiplex PCR; TCRdb keeps in-frame clones, though not all of them. V, J and clone size are taken as reported in that table, and D and trimming were inferred from the DNA itself. The sample lists tens of thousands of clones, just over 85% occurring once. Sequencing input: peripheral blood. The source is a man aged 65 to 79 with acute or convalescent COVID-19.

CDR3 nucleotides: TGTGCCAGCAGCCAAGATTCGAATTCACCCCTCCACTTT. Its translation: CASSQDSNSPLHF. The V and J genes are TRBV3-1 (or the pseudogene TRBV3-2) and TRBJ1-6; D is uncertain. Trimming removed 0 bases at V and 7 bases at J, with 4 bases between. Germline-derived CDR1 and CDR2 are LGHDT and YNNKEL (reference sequence). This CDR3 spans 13 amino acids.